The source of this T cell receptor beta chain is a study of T cell repertoires in cytomegalovirus infection. Looking at the study overall: Matching HLA type and CMV infection were both indicated by public TCR beta signatures.

Concerning this clonotype: Its specificity is unknown.

Via MiXCR, TCRdb re-called the reads, giving one row per CDR3 protein. Found here are 150,000 to 200,000 distinct CDR3 sequences, roughly 30% of them singletons; the top ten hold roughly 32%. Whole-study results and caveats: Totalled public TCR beta family frequency picked out people who carried CMV plus the relevant HLA. CMV-specific HLA-C-restricted TCR beta clonotypes dominated the ex vivo response.

The origin of this receptor is a human donor in good health (CMV status not recorded). Some clones in this sample may be carry-over from other donors' samples. The sample consisted of PBMCs.

The CDR3 loop is CATSRDGGADTEAFF. CDR3 coding DNA: TGTGCCACCAGCAGAGATGGGGGGGCCGACACTGAAGCTTTCTTT. V is TRBV15 and J is TRBJ1-1; D is perhaps TRBD1 (6 bases). Germline loops: CDR1 LNHNV, CDR2 YYDKDF (reference sequence). V lost 0 bases and J 3 bases, leaving 11 bases between the germline ends. The CDR3 covers 15 residues.